A selection of T cell receptor beta chains follows, all from one sample in a study of regulatory and conventional T cells in RAG deficiency. The table came from immunoSEQ multiplex PCR; TCRdb's copy has only in-frame clones and leaves some out. The sample gives tens of thousands of clones, 95% to 96% of which show up once; 1% to 1.5% is in the top ten. These data also formed part of another study, on regulatory T cells.

The specimen was CD25- CD4+ T cells sorted from blood. The receptors come from a human donor in good health. Each CDR3 is given with its conserved first and last residue. A D gene is named only where the DNA matches it firmly. Not every row has a clone size; where given, it reads once, few, many or a size class.

j_call,clone_size,v_call,d_call,cdr3_aa,cdr3_nt
TRBJ2-6,NA,TRBV5-1,TRBD1,CASSGRGQAGANVLTF,TGCGCCAGCAGCGGCAGGGGGCAGGCTGGGGCCAACGTCCTGACTTTC
TRBJ1-1,NA,TRBV29-1,TRBD1,CSSNRGHTEAFF,TGCAGCTCAAACAGGGGGCACACTGAAGCTTTCTTT
TRBJ1-2,NA,TRBV6-5,NA,CASSYGAYGYTF,TGTGCCAGCAGTTACGGGGCCTATGGCTACACCTTC
TRBJ1-5,NA,TRBV7-3,NA,CASSPGGGNQPQHF,TGTGCCAGCAGCCCCGGTGGGGGGAATCAGCCCCAGCATTTT
TRBJ1-2,once,TRBV7-8,TRBD1,CASSLTGEGYGYTF,TGTGCCAGCAGCTTGACAGGGGAGGGTTATGGCTACACCTTC
TRBJ1-2,NA,TRBV11-2,NA,CASSLQGNYGYTF,TGTGCCAGCAGCCTACAGGGAAACTATGGCTACACCTTC
TRBJ2-5,NA,TRBV29-1,NA,CSVGDGETQYF,TGCAGCGTTGGAGACGGGGAGACCCAGTACTTC
TRBJ1-5,NA,TRBV6-5,NA,CASSYRQGNQPQHF,TGTGCCAGCAGTTACCGGCAGGGGAATCAGCCCCAGCATTTT
TRBJ2-7,NA,TRBV4-1,TRBD2,CASSQGGGTTREQYF,TGCGCCAGCAGCCAAGGGGGAGGGACGACGAGGGAGCAGTACTTC
TRBJ1-2,NA,TRBV7-2,NA,CASSSYRVSNYGYTF,TGTGCCAGCAGCTCGTACAGGGTATCTAACTATGGCTACACCTTC
TRBJ2-7,NA,TRBV7-8,NA,CASRPTEIHYEQYF,TGTGCCAGCAGACCGACAGAGATCCACTACGAGCAGTACTTC
TRBJ1-4,NA,TRBV2,NA,CASSPPIEKLFF,TGTGCCAGCAGCCCGCCTATTGAAAAACTGTTTTTT
TRBJ1-4,NA,TRBV7-2,TRBD1,CASSTYRGQNEKLFF,TGTGCCAGCAGCACATACAGGGGGCAGAATGAAAAACTGTTTTTT
TRBJ1-1,NA,TRBV11-3,NA,CASSLFGGTEAFF,TGTGCCAGCAGCTTGTTCGGGGGGACTGAAGCTTTCTTT
TRBJ2-3,NA,TRBV7-3,NA,CASSPPSGDTQYF,TGTGCCAGCAGCCCTCCTTCGGGGGATACGCAGTATTTT
TRBJ2-7,NA,TRBV5-1,TRBD1,CASSLADRGYEQYF,TGCGCCAGCAGCTTGGCCGACAGGGGCTACGAGCAGTACTTC
TRBJ2-1,NA,TRBV18,NA,CASSPIDRVPDPYQFF,TGTGCCAGCTCACCCATTGACAGAGTTCCGGACCCATATCAGTTCTTC
TRBJ2-7,NA,TRBV27,NA,CASSFQGGKREQYF,TGTGCCAGCAGTTTTCAGGGGGGTAAGAGGGAGCAGTACTTC
TRBJ1-2,NA,TRBV11-2,NA,CASSLRLTGEYGYTF,TGTGCCAGCAGCTTACGACTCACTGGCGAGTATGGCTACACCTTC
TRBJ1-1,NA,TRBV5-1,NA,CASRILADTEAFF,TGCGCCAGCAGGATCTTGGCGGACACTGAAGCTTTCTTT
TRBJ2-7,NA,TRBV7-2,NA,CASSLEPAYEQYF,TGTGCCAGCAGCTTAGAACCGGCCTACGAGCAGTACTTC
TRBJ2-6,NA,TRBV5-1,NA,CASSPGEAGANVLTF,TGCGCCAGCAGCCCGGGGGAAGCTGGGGCCAACGTCCTGACTTTC
TRBJ2-3,NA,TRBV6-5,TRBD2,CASSLTSGEWNTQYF,TGTGCCAGCAGTCTGACTAGCGGGGAATGGAATACGCAGTATTTT
TRBJ1-1,NA,TRBV18,TRBD1,CASSNTDRDTEAFF,TGTGCCAGCTCAAATACGGACAGGGACACTGAAGCTTTCTTT
TRBJ1-1,NA,TRBV5-1,NA,CASSLDEGRGNTEAFF,TGCGCCAGCAGCTTGGATGAGGGGCGGGGGAACACTGAAGCTTTCTTT
TRBJ2-7,NA,TRBV5-1,NA,CASSQDSSQFYEQYF,TGCGCCAGCAGTCAGGACAGCTCCCAATTTTACGAGCAGTACTTC
TRBJ2-2,NA,TRBV7-3,TRBD1,CASSLTPDATGPTTGELFF,TGTGCCAGCAGCTTAACCCCAGACGCGACAGGGCCCACCACCGGGGAGCTGTTTTTT
TRBJ1-6,NA,TRBV6-5,TRBD1,CASSTGGGNSPLHF,TGTGCCAGCAGTACAGGGGGTGGTAATTCACCCCTCCACTTT
TRBJ1-4,NA,TRBV4-1,NA,CASSPGGTVVTNEKLFF,TGCGCCAGCAGCCCGGGGGGAACAGTTGTAACTAATGAAAAACTGTTTTTT
TRBJ1-5,NA,TRBV28,NA,CASSFHLRGDNQPQHF,TGTGCCAGCAGTTTCCACCTCCGGGGAGATAATCAGCCCCAGCATTTT
TRBJ2-7,NA,TRBV9,NA,CASSVDPATGVEQYF,TGTGCCAGCAGCGTAGACCCGGCGACAGGAGTCGAGCAGTACTTC
TRBJ1-3,NA,TRBV9,NA,CASSEGPDSSSGNTIYF,TGTGCCAGCAGCGAGGGGCCCGACTCCTCCTCTGGAAACACCATATATTTT
TRBJ2-3,NA,TRBV7-2,NA,CASSLAAADTQYF,TGTGCCAGCAGCTTAGCCGCGGCAGATACGCAGTATTTT
TRBJ1-4,NA,TRBV19,NA,CASSMDSTTNEKLFF,TGTGCCAGTAGTATGGACAGTACAACTAATGAAAAACTGTTTTTT
TRBJ1-2,NA,TRBV7-2,NA,CASSLDRDYGYTF,TGTGCCAGCAGCTTAGACAGGGACTATGGCTACACCTTC
TRBJ1-1,NA,TRBV4-2,NA,CASSQVGQLMNTEAFF,TGTGCCAGCAGCCAAGTGGGGCAGCTCATGAACACTGAAGCTTTCTTT
TRBJ1-4,few,TRBV4-3,NA,CASSQERRRDSRPLNEKLFF,TGCGCCAGCAGCCAAGAAAGAAGACGGGACTCCCGACCCCTTAATGAAAAACTGTTTTTT
TRBJ2-1,NA,TRBV19,NA,CASSPEGSINEQFF,TGTGCCAGTAGCCCCGAAGGGAGTATCAATGAGCAGTTCTTC
TRBJ1-2,NA,TRBV2,NA,CASSETGNYGYTF,TGTGCCAGCAGTGAAACAGGCAACTATGGCTACACCTTC
TRBJ1-6,NA,TRBV30,TRBD1,CAGQGQLGSPLHF,TGTGCCGGACAGGGTCAATTAGGTTCACCCCTCCACTTT
TRBJ2-3,NA,TRBV7-6,TRBD2,CASSLNSGVYDTQYF,TGTGCCAGCAGCTTGAATAGCGGGGTGTACGATACGCAGTATTTT
TRBJ2-1,NA,TRBV5-5,NA,CASSLEGHYNEQFF,TGTGCCAGCAGCTTAGAGGGACACTACAATGAGCAGTTCTTC
TRBJ2-7,NA,TRBV18,TRBD1,CASSPRQGMNEQYF,TGTGCCAGCTCACCTCGACAGGGTATGAACGAGCAGTACTTC
TRBJ2-4,NA,TRBV18,TRBD1,CASSPDRGTDIQYF,TGTGCCAGCTCTCCGGACAGGGGGACTGACATTCAGTACTTC
TRBJ2-5,NA,TRBV5-4,TRBD1,CASSIQGDQETQYF,TGTGCCAGCAGCATACAGGGGGACCAAGAGACCCAGTACTTC
TRBJ2-2,NA,TRBV10-3,NA,CAISEFSGLNTGELFF,TGTGCCATCAGTGAGTTTAGTGGGCTCAACACCGGGGAGCTGTTTTTT
TRBJ2-5,NA,TRBV5-1,NA,CASSWGSITGQGETQYF,TGCGCCAGCAGCTGGGGATCAATAACAGGGCAGGGGGAGACCCAGTACTTC
TRBJ2-1,NA,TRBV7-3,NA,CASSLGGSSSYNEQFF,TGTGCCAGCAGCTTAGGGGGCAGCAGCTCCTACAATGAGCAGTTCTTC
TRBJ1-1,NA,TRBV14,TRBD1,CASSQKTGGRGNTEAFF,TGTGCCAGCAGCCAAAAAACAGGGGGGAGAGGGAACACTGAAGCTTTCTTT
TRBJ2-7,NA,TRBV27,TRBD1,CASSFTDRVSYEQYF,TGTGCCAGCAGTTTCACGGACAGGGTCTCCTACGAGCAGTACTTC
TRBJ2-1,NA,TRBV9,TRBD2,CASSTGLAGGPGYNEQFF,TGTGCCAGCAGCACAGGACTAGCGGGGGGGCCTGGCTACAATGAGCAGTTCTTC
TRBJ1-2,once,TRBV5-1,TRBD1,CASSSGGQGNYGYTF,TGCGCCAGCAGCTCAGGGGGACAGGGGAACTATGGCTACACCTTC
TRBJ1-2,once,TRBV6-5,NA,CASSSSVQAGGGGYTF,TGTGCCAGCAGTTCCTCCGTCCAGGCCGGGGGAGGGGGCTACACCTTC